Shown below are 25 T cell receptor beta chains from a single sample sequenced in a study of blood T cells in healthy people across ages. Sample-barcoded 5' priming and a J-beta primer mix drove a second PCR of about 6 to 12 cycles. In TCRdb, the 5' RACE reads were re-called with MiXCR into one record per CDR3 protein. The table shows around 1,500,000 distinct CDR3 sequences, with around two fifths occurring only once. Sequencing was carried out using blood. Source of these receptors: a woman under 30 in good health.

A remark on this clonotype: At one end, the junction sequence differs from germline, possibly due to a read error. J is TRBJ2-5 and V is TRBV3-1; D is possibly TRBD1 (5 bases). There are 15 residues in the CDR3. CDR1 is LGHDT and CDR2 is YNNKEL in the germline V gene (reference sequence). CDR3 sequence (DNA): TGTGCCAGCAGCCAAGATAGAGGCGGACAAGAGACCCGGTACTTC. It translates to CASSQDRGGQETRYF.

The genes are TRBV6-1 and TRBJ1-5; no firm D call. The CDR3 consists of 19 residues. Trimming took 5 bases from V and 0 from J, leaving 23 bases between them. The germline V gene has CDR1 MNHNS and CDR2 SASEGT. CDR3 in amino acids: CASSHLLREGLYSNQPQHF. In DNA form, the CDR3 reads TGTGCCAGCAGTCATCTGTTGCGAGAGGGCCTTTATAGCAATCAGCCCCAGCATTTT.

This clonotype was seen a few times. The chain joins TRBV20-1 to TRBJ2-3; no firm D call. Germline V gene lookup returns CDR1 DFQATT and CDR2 SNEGSKA (reference sequence). Trimming cost V 2 bases and J 3 bases, with 9 bases left between them. CDR3 length equals 13 residues. CDR3 nucleotides: TGCAGTGCTAGAAAGGCAGCGACAGATACGCAGTATTTT. Translated: CSARKAATDTQYF.

The sample holds a few counts of this clonotype. V is TRBV10-3 and J is TRBJ2-3; TRBD1 aligns across 9 bases. This CDR3 region has 14 residues. The germline V gene has CDR1 ENHRY and CDR2 SYGVKD. V was clipped by 6 bases and J by 6 bases; unmatched bases: 7. The CDR3 here is CAISGDRVWDTQYF. The CDR3, as DNA: TGTGCCATCAGCGGGGACAGGGTCTGGGATACGCAGTATTTT.

The V and J genes are TRBV30 and TRBJ1-6; TRBD1 matches at 7 bases. V trimming: 7 bases; J trimming: 10 bases; junction bases outside the gene matches: 7. In germline, CDR1 is GTSNPN, CDR2 SVGIG (reference sequence). The CDR3 is 12 amino acids. DNA for the CDR3: TGTGCCTCAGGGGGGATCGGATCACCCCTCCACTTT. It yields the protein CASGGIGSPLHF.

The chain couples TRBV9 to TRBJ2-3; the D gene is possibly TRBD2 (5 bases). The CDR3 has 14 amino acids. CDR1 and CDR2 (germline): SGDLS, YYNGEE. Trimming shortened V by 4 bases and J by 4 bases, and 13 bases separated the two germline ends. This CDR3 is CASSPEGLSDTQYF. Here the CDR3 DNA reads TGTGCCAGCAGCCCCGAGGGTTTGTCAGATACGCAGTATTTT.

This sequence joins TRBV20-1 and TRBJ2-1; 8 positions match TRBD2. Germline-derived CDR1 and CDR2 are DFQATT and SNEGSKA (reference sequence). The CDR3 spans 14 residues. Trimming took 5 bases from V and 2 from J; bases not matched to a gene: 5. This CDR3 is CSAPRGVAYNEQFF. For the CDR3, the DNA is TGCAGTGCTCCGCGGGGGGTTGCCTACAATGAGCAGTTCTTC.

The gene calls are TRBV27 and TRBJ1-2; D remains ambiguous. The CDR3 covers 15 residues. Germline values: CDR1 MNHEY, CDR2 SMNVEV (reference sequence). Trimming pared 3 bases from V and 4 bases from J, leaving 15 bases between. The CDR3 sequence: CASSLGRGFVYGYTF. CDR3 DNA: TGTGCCAGCAGTTTGGGTCGGGGATTTGTCTATGGCTACACCTTC.

Only a few counts were recorded for this clonotype. The chain is built from TRBV12-3 or TRBV12-4 and TRBJ2-3; 9 bases map to TRBD2. The CDR3 extends over 16 amino acids. J gave up 3 bases and V 6 bases, and 10 bases lay outside the gene matches. In DNA, the CDR3 is TGTGCCAGCAGACTGAGTAGCGGGAGAGGGACAGATACGCAGTATTTT. It specifies CASRLSSGRGTDTQYF.

This clonotype came up a few times. The V call is TRBV6-1, the J call TRBJ2-4; D is perhaps TRBD2 (6 bases). The CDR3 loop spans 16 amino acids. Germline V gives CDR1 MNHNS, CDR2 SASEGT. The V gene lost 2 bases and the J gene lost 9 bases, with 20 bases spanning the gap. CDR3 residues: CASSERGGGKDSIQYF. The CDR3 nucleotides read TGTGCCAGCAGTGAACGGGGCGGAGGGAAGGATAGCATTCAGTACTTC.

This clonotype has just a few counts. V usage is TRBV7-9 and J usage is TRBJ1-1, with D maybe TRBD1 (6 bases). The CDR3 length is 16 residues. The V and J ends lost 3 bases and 3 bases respectively, with 17 bases between them. The germline gives CDR1 SEHNR, CDR2 FQNEAQ (reference sequence). CDR3 loop: CASSFGRGEGDTEAFF. The CDR3, as DNA: TGTGCCAGCAGCTTTGGCAGGGGTGAAGGGGACACTGAAGCTTTCTTT. The variable domain in full, with the rest retrieved from reference TRBV7-9 and TRBJ1-1, is DTGVSQNPRHKITKRGQNVTFRCDPISEHNRLYWYRQTLGQGPEFLTYFQNEAQLEKSRLLSDRFSAERPKGSFSTLEIQRTEQGDSAMYLCASSFGRGEGDTEAFFGQGTRLTVV.

This clonotype was detected only a few times. The rearrangement uses TRBV6-5 and TRBJ2-1, with 8 bases fitting TRBD2. Looked up from germline, CDR1 is MNHEY and CDR2 is SVGAGI. The CDR3 runs 16 residues. The J segment lost 4 bases and the V segment lost 0 bases, leaving 5 bases of the junction unmatched. CDR3 sequence (DNA): TGTGCCAGCAGTTACTCTGGGCTAGCGGGTTACAATGAGCAGTTCTTC. Protein: CASSYSGLAGYNEQFF.

The chain couples TRBV28 to TRBJ2-5, with D hard to call. The CDR3 totals 13 residues. Trimming shortened V by 6 bases and J by 5 bases, and 13 bases separated the two germline ends. Germline CDR1 MDHEN, CDR2 SYDVKM. The CDR3 region has the DNA TGTGCCAGCAGCCAGTCCAGTTTGGAGACCCAGTACTTC. Its protein is CASSQSSLETQYF.

This clonotype occurred a few times. J is TRBJ2-3 and V is TRBV27; TRBD2 agrees at 9 bases. V was clipped by 6 bases and J by 4 bases; unmatched bases: 8. The germline V gene has CDR1 MNHEY and CDR2 SMNVEV (reference sequence). The CDR3 is 15 residues long. The CDR3 loop is CASRIAGDMADTQYF. Here the CDR3 DNA reads TGTGCCAGCAGGATAGCGGGAGATATGGCAGATACGCAGTATTTT.

This chain links TRBV20-1 with TRBJ1-1, with D maybe TRBD1 (5 bases). The CDR3 is made up of 14 amino acids. The germline gives CDR1 DFQATT, CDR2 SNEGSKA (reference sequence). V gave up 1 base and J gave up 0 bases, with 9 bases separating them. CDR3 sequence reads: CSARADSLNTEAFF. The CDR3 coding sequence is TGCAGTGCTAGAGCCGACAGCCTGAACACTGAAGCTTTCTTT.

The J gene is TRBJ2-7, the V gene TRBV7-2; D is ambiguous. The CDR3 consists of 13 residues. Germline CDR1 SGHTA, CDR2 FQGNSA. The V and J ends lost 4 bases and 7 bases respectively, with 14 bases between them. CDR3 residues: CASSSTPYNEQYF. The DNA for the CDR3 is TGTGCCAGCAGCTCGACTCCATACAATGAGCAGTACTTC.

The gene calls are TRBV20-1 and TRBJ2-1; D gene unclear. V was pared by 2 bases and J by 9 bases, with 8 bases between. The CDR3 contains 11 residues. The germline gives CDR1 DFQATT, CDR2 SNEGSKA (reference sequence). The CDR3 coding sequence is TGCAGTGCTAGACTAAGTGGTGAGCAGTTCTTC. It translates to CSARLSGEQFF.

CDR3 bases: TGTGCCAGCGACAGGGGAACTGGGGCCAACGTCCTGACTTTC. Translation: CASDRGTGANVLTF. The genes are TRBV12-3 or TRBV12-4 and TRBJ2-6; 8 nucleotides agree with TRBD1. The CDR3 extends over 14 amino acids. Unmatched junction bases numbered 2, after V lost 8 bases and J lost 2 bases.

The chain couples TRBV14 to TRBJ2-1; a possible D gene is TRBD1 (6 bases). Germline assignment: CDR1 SGHDN and CDR2 FVKESK. The CDR3 runs 13 residues. V shed 3 bases and J shed 7 bases, with 10 bases lying between them. The CDR3 sequence: CASSHGGGNEQFF. CDR3 DNA sequence: TGTGCCAGCAGCCATGGGGGCGGAAATGAGCAGTTCTTC.

This rearrangement joins TRBV4-2 to TRBJ2-1, with TRBD2 identical over 13 bases. J lost 8 bases, V lost 2 bases, and 6 bases had no gene match. This CDR3 has 16 amino acids. Germline V gene data show CDR1 as LGHNA and CDR2 as YNFKEQ. Here the CDR3 DNA reads TGTGCCAGCAGCCAACCCGGGACTAGCGGGACCTATGAGCAGTTCTTC. It translates to CASSQPGTSGTYEQFF.

This clonotype showed up just a few times. This chain connects TRBV28 to TRBJ2-3, with 8 positions matching TRBD2. The CDR3 is made up of 17 amino acids. The junction had 9 bases not matched to a gene; V was cut back by 2 bases and J by 2 bases. Germline CDR1 reads MDHEN; CDR2 reads SYDVKM. This CDR3 reads CASSLTHAGGNTDTQYF. As DNA, the CDR3 is TGTGCCAGCAGTTTAACCCATGCGGGGGGTAACACAGATACGCAGTATTTT.

V gene TRBV20-1 combines with J gene TRBJ2-5, with 8 bases that match TRBD1. From germline, CDR1 is DFQATT and CDR2 SNEGSKA (reference sequence). J gave up 1 base and V 2 bases, and 6 bases lay outside the gene matches. The CDR3 loop spans 15 amino acids. CDR3 amino acids: CSARQPTGGQETQYF. The CDR3, as DNA: TGCAGTGCTAGACAACCCACAGGGGGCCAAGAGACCCAGTACTTC.

V is TRBV29-1 and J is TRBJ1-2, with 7 bases identical to TRBD1. From germline, CDR1 is SQVTM and CDR2 ANQGSEA. V lost 6 bases to trimming and J lost 4 bases; unmatched junction nucleotides: 8. There are 13 residues in the CDR3. CDR3 sequence: CSVEGAPTYGYTF. The CDR3 DNA sequence: TGCAGCGTCGAGGGGGCCCCCACCTATGGCTACACCTTC. The variable domain in full, completed from reference TRBV29-1 and TRBJ1-2, reads SAVISQKPSRDICQRGTSLTIQCQVDSQVTMMFWYRQQPGQSLTLIATANQGSEATYESGFVIDKFPISRPNLTFSTLTVSNMSPEDSSIYLCSVEGAPTYGYTFGSGTRLTVV.

V usage is TRBV6-1 and J usage is TRBJ1-4, with 9 positions matching TRBD1. The CDR3 sequence is 18 residues long. V was pared by 6 bases and J by 3 bases, with 14 bases of the junction left unmatched. Germline lookup yields CDR1 MNHNS and CDR2 SASEGT. CDR3 in DNA: TGTGCCAGCAGCCCTCGGGGACAGGGAAGAGCAGCTAATGAAAAACTGTTTTTT. Its protein is CASSPRGQGRAANEKLFF.

This clonotype was seen more than once but under ten times. The chain uses TRBV4-1 and TRBJ2-7; D tentatively fits TRBD1 or TRBD2 (5 bases each). The CDR3 covers 17 residues. V shed 1 base and J shed 0 bases, with 16 bases lying between them. The V gene's germline CDR1 is MGHRA and CDR2 YSYEKL. DNA for the CDR3: TGCGCCAGCAGCCAAGTTGCTAGAGTGGGGACCTCCTACGAGCAGTACTTC. Amino acids: CASSQVARVGTSYEQYF.